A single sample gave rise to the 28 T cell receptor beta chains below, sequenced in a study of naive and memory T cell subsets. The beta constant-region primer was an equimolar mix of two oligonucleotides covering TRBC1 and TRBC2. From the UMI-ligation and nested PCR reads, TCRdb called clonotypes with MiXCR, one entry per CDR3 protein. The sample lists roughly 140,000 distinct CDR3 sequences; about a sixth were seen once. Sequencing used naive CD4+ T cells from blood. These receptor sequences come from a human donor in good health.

The chain's CDR3 is CSASQAANSPLHF. The CDR3 nucleotides read TGCAGTGCTAGCCAGGCAGCTAATTCACCCCTCCACTTT. The chain has TRBV20-1 and TRBJ1-6; no clear D gene. There are 13 residues in the CDR3. The germline CDR1 and CDR2 sequences are DFQATT and SNEGSKA (reference sequence). V shed 3 bases and J shed 6 bases, with 9 bases lying between them.

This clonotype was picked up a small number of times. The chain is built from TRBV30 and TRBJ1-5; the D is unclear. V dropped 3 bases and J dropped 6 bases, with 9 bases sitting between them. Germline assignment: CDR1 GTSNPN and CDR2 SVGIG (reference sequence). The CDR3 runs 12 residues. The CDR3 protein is CAWSREGQPQHF. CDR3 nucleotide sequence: TGTGCCTGGAGCCGCGAGGGTCAGCCCCAGCATTTT.

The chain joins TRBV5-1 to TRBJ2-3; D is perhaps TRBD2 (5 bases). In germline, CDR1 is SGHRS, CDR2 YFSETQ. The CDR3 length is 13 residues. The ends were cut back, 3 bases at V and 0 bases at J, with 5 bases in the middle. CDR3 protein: CASSWTSTDTQYF. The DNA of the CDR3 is TGCGCCAGCAGCTGGACTAGCACAGATACGCAGTATTTT.

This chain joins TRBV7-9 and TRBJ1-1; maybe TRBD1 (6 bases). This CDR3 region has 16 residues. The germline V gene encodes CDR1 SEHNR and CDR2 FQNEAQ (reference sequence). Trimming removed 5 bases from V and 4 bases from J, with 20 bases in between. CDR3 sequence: CASSNWRQASGTEAFF. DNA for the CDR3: TGTGCCAGCAGCAATTGGAGACAGGCCAGCGGCACTGAAGCTTTCTTT.

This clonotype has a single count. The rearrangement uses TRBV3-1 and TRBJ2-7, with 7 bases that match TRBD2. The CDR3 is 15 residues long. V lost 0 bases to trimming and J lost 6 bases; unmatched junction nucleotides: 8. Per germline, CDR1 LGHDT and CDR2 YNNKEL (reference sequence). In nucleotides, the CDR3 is TGTGCCAGCAGCCAAGATCGTAAGGGGAGGGGCGAGCAGTACTTC. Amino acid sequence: CASSQDRKGRGEQYF.

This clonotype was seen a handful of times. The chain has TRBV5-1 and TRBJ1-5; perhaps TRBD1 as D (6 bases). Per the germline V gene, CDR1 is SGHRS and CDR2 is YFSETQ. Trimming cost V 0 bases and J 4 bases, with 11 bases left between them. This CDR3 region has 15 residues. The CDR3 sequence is CASSLAPDRNQPQHF. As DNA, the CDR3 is TGCGCCAGCAGCTTGGCCCCCGACAGGAATCAGCCCCAGCATTTT.

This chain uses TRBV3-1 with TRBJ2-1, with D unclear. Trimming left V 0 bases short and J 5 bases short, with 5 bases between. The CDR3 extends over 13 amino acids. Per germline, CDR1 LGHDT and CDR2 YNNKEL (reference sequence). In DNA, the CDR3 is TGTGCCAGCAGCCAAGACCAAAACAATGAGCAGTTCTTC. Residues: CASSQDQNNEQFF.

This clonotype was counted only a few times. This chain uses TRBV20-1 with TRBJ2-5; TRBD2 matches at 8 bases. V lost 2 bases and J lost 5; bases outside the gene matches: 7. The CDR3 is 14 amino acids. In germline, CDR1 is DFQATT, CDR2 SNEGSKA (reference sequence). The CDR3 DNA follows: TGCAGTGCTAGATCGGGAGGGCCTCGGGAGACCCAGTACTTC. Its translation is CSARSGGPRETQYF.

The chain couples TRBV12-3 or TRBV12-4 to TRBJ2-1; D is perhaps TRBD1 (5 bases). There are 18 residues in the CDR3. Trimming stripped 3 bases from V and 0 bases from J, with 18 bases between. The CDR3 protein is CASSFLSVGQSSYNEQFF. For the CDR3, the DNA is TGTGCCAGCAGTTTTCTGTCGGTGGGGCAGAGCTCCTACAATGAGCAGTTCTTC.

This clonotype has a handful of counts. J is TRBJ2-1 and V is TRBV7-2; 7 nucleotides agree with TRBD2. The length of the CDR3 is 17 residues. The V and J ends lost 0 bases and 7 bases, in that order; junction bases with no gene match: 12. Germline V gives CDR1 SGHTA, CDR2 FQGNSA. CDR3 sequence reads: CASSLALLREIVNEQFF. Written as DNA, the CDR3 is TGTGCCAGCAGCTTAGCGCTTTTGCGGGAGATTGTGAATGAGCAGTTCTTC.

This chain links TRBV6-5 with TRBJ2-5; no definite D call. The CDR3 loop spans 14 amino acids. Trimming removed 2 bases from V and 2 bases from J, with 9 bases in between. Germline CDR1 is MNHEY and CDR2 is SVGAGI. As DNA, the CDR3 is TGTGCCAGCAGTTACGGCAACTTACAAGAGACCCAGTACTTC. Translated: CASSYGNLQETQYF.

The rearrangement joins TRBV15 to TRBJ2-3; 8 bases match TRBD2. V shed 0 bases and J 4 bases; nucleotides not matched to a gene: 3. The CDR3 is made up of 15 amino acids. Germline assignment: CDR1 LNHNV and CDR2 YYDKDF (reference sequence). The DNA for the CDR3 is TGTGCCACCAGCAGAGATTCAGCGGGAGCAGATACGCAGTATTTT. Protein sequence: CATSRDSAGADTQYF. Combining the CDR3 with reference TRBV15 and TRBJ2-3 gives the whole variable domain DAMVIQNPRYQVTQFGKPVTLSCSQTLNHNVMYWYQQKSSQAPKLLFHYYDKDFNNEADTPDNFQSRRPNTSFCFLDIRSPGLGDTAMYLCATSRDSAGADTQYFGPGTRLTVL.

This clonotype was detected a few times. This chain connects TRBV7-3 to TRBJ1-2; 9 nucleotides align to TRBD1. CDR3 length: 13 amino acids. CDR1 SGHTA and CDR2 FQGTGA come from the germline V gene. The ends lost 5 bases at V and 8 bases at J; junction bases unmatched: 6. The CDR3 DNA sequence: TGTGCCAGCAGCCTACAGGGGGCGCAGGGCTACACCTTC. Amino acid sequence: CASSLQGAQGYTF.

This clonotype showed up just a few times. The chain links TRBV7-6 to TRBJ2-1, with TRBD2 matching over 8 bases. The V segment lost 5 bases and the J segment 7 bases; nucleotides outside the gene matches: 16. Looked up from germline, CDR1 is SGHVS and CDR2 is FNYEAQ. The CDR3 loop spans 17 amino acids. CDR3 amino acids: CASSPMSGRGPGNEQFF. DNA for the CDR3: TGTGCCAGCAGCCCGATGAGCGGGAGAGGTCCGGGGAATGAGCAGTTCTTC.

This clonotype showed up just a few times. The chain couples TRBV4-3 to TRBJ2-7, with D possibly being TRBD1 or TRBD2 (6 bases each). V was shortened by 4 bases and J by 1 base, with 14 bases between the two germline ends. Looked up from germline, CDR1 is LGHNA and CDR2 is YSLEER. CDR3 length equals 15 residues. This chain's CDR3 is CASSRGVGGSYEQYF. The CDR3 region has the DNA TGCGCCAGCAGCCGGGGGGTAGGGGGATCCTACGAGCAGTACTTC.

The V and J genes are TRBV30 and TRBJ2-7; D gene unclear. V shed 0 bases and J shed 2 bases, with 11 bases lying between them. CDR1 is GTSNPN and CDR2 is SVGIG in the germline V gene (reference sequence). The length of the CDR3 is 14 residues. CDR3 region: CAWSVSRTPYEQYF. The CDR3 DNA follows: TGTGCCTGGAGTGTCTCTAGGACCCCCTACGAGCAGTACTTC.

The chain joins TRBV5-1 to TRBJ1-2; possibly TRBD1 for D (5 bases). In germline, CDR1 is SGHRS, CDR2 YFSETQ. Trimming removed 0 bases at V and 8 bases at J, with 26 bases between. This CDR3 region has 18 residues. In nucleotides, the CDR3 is TGCGCCAGCAGCTTGGGCTGGTCAGGGCCCCCACGTCACAGCGGCTACACCTTC. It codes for CASSLGWSGPPRHSGYTF.

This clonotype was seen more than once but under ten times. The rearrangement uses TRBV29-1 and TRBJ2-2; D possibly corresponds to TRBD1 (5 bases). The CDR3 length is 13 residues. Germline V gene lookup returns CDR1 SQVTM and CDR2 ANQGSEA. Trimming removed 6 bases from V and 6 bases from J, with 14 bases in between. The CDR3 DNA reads TGCAGCGTGAAAATCCGCAGGGCCGGGGAGCTGTTTTTT. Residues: CSVKIRRAGELFF.

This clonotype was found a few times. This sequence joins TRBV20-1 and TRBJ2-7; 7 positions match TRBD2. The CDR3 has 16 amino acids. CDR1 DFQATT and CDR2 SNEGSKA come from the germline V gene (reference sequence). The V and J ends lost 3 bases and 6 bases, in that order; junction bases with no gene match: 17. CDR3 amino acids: CSASPISGAGALEQYF. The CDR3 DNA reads TGCAGTGCTAGCCCAATTAGCGGTGCGGGAGCCCTCGAGCAGTACTTC.

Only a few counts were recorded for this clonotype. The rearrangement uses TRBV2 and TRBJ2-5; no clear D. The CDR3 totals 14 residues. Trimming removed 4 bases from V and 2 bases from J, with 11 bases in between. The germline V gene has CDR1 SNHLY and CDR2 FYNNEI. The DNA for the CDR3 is TGTGCCAGCAGTGCACCATCGTGGCAAGAGACCCAGTACTTC. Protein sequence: CASSAPSWQETQYF.

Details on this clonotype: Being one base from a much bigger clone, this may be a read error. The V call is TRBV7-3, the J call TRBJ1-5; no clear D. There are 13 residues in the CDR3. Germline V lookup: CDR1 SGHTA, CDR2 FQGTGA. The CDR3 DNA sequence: TGTACCAGCAGCCGAACAAGCAATCAGCCCCAGCATTTT. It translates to CTSSRTSNQPQHF. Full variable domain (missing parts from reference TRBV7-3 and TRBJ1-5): GAGVSQTPSNKVTEKGKYVELRCDPISGHTALYWYRQSLGQGPEFLIYFQGTGAADDSGLPNDRFFAVRPEGSVSTLKIQRTERGDSAVYLCTSSRTSNQPQHFGDGTRLSIL.

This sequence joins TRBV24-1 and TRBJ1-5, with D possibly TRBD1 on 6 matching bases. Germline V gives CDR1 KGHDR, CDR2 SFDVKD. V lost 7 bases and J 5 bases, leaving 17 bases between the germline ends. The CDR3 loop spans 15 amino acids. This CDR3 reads CATRERGGHDQPQHF. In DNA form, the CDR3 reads TGTGCCACCAGAGAGAGAGGGGGACACGATCAGCCCCAGCATTTT.

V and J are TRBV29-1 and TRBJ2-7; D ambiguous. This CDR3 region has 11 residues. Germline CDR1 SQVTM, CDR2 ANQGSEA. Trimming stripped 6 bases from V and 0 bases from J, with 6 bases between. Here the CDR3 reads CSVQLSYEQYF. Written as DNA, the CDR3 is TGCAGCGTCCAGCTCTCCTACGAGCAGTACTTC.

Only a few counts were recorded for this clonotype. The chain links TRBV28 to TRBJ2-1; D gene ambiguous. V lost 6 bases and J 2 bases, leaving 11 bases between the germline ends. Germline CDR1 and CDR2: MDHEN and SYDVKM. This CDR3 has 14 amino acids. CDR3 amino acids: CASSRRLTYNEQFF. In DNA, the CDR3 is TGTGCCAGCAGCCGAAGGCTTACCTACAATGAGCAGTTCTTC.

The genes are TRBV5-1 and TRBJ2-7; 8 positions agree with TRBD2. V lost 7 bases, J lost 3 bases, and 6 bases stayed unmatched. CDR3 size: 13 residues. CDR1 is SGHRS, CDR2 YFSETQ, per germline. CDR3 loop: CASRAGDGYEQYF. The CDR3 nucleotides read TGCGCCAGCCGAGCGGGAGACGGCTACGAGCAGTACTTC. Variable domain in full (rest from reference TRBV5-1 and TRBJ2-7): KAGVTQTPRYLIKTRGQQVTLSCSPISGHRSVSWYQQTPGQGLQFLFEYFSETQRNKGNFPGRFSGRQFSNSRSEMNVSTLELGDSALYLCASRAGDGYEQYFGPGTRLTVT.

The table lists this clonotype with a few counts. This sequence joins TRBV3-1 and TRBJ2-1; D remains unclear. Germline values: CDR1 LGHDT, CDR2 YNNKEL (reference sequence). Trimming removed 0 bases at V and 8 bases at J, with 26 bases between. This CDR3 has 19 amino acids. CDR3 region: CASSQDRRRWSAEWHEQFF. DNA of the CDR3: TGTGCCAGCAGCCAAGACAGACGGAGATGGAGTGCCGAGTGGCATGAGCAGTTCTTC.

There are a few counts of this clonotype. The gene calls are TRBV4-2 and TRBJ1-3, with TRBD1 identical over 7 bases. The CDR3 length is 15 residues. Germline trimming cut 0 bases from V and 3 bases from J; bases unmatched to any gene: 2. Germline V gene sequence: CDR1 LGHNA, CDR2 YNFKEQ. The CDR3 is CASSQDGTDGNTIYF. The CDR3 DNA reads TGTGCCAGCAGCCAAGATGGGACAGATGGAAACACCATATATTTT.

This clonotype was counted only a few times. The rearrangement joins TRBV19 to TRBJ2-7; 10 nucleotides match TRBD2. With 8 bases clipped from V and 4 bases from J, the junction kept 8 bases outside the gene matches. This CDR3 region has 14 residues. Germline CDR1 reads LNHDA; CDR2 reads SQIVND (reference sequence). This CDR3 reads CASHSGTSVYEQYF. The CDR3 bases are TGTGCCAGTCATTCCGGGACTAGCGTTTACGAGCAGTACTTC.